This TCR beta chain was observed in a study of OX40 agonist ivuxolimab in advanced cancers. The germline gives CDR1 MNHNY, CDR2 SVGAGI (reference sequence). CDR3 length: 12 residues. Deletions cut 6 bases from V and 9 bases from J, with 14 bases between. Only in-frame clones appear in the TCRdb table, and some are missing; sequencing was by immunoSEQ multiplex PCR. The table lists fewer than 60,000 clones, 65% to 90% of them singletons. The rearrangement joins TRBV6-6 to TRBJ1-1, with D unresolved. The sequenced sample was CD4+ or CD8+ T cells sorted from blood, obtained in a trial of the OX40 agonist ivuxolimab. This clonotype was sampled from an adult with an advanced solid tumor such as melanoma, head and neck, liver or kidney cancer. CDR3 DNA sequence: TGTGCCAGCAGCCAAGCGTCGAATAAAGCTTTCTTT. This gives the protein CASSQASNKAFF.